A selection of T cell receptor beta chains follows, all from one sample in a study of radiotherapy plus CTLA-4 blockade in lung cancer. Sequenced by immunoSEQ multiplex PCR; TCRdb stores in-frame clones only, minus some. The data contain 130,000 or so clones, approximately 90% of them singletons. The starting material was peripheral blood, obtained from a patient treated with radiotherapy plus ipilimumab. The receptors derive from a human donor with non-small cell lung cancer that progressed on radiotherapy plus ipilimumab. CDR3s include the opening cysteine and the closing phenylalanine or tryptophan. The D gene is left open where the match is weak. The size field is filled for only some rows; it gives once, few, many or a size class.

J,D,length,size,V,CDR3,DNA
TRBJ2-3,-,11,-,TRBV6-1,CASRGTDTQYF,TGTGCCAGCAGAGGGACAGATACGCAGTATTTT
TRBJ2-1,TRBD1,14,-,TRBV18,CASSPGQGYNEQFF,TGTGCCAGCTCACCGGGACAGGGCTACAATGAGCAGTTCTTC
TRBJ2-1,-,10,once,TRBV2,CASSLKDKFF,TGTGCCAGCAGTCTCAAGGACAAGTTCTTC
TRBJ2-2,-,14,-,TRBV5-1,CASKLQGNTGELFF,TGCGCCAGCAAGCTACAGGGAAACACCGGGGAGCTGTTTTTT
TRBJ1-6,-,15,-,TRBV6-5,CASQMGSGLGSPLHF,TGTGCCAGTCAAATGGGTTCGGGTTTAGGTTCACCCCTCCACTTT
TRBJ2-7,TRBD1,16,-,TRBV5-8,CASNLRGRGQSYEQYF,TGTGCCAGCAACTTAAGGGGAAGGGGACAGTCCTACGAGCAGTACTTC
TRBJ1-1,-,12,-,TRBV2,CASRPQGVEAFF,TGTGCCAGCAGACCACAGGGTGTAGAAGCTTTCTTT
TRBJ2-5,-,15,-,TRBV7-9,CASSFGQAVQETQYF,TGTGCCAGCAGCTTTGGGCAGGCAGTCCAAGAGACCCAGTACTTC
TRBJ2-2,TRBD2,14,-,TRBV7-3,CASSRTSGTGELFF,TGTGCCAGCAGCCGGACTAGCGGGACTGGGGAGCTGTTTTTT
TRBJ1-2,-,9,once,TRBV20-1,CSAREGYTF,TGCAGCGCCAGGGAGGGCTACACCTTC
TRBJ2-5,-,15,-,TRBV5-6,CASSLMGGTEETQYF,TGTGCCAGCAGCTTGATGGGGGGGACAGAAGAGACCCAGTACTTC
TRBJ1-1,-,11,-,TRBV27,CASSARNEAFF,TGTGCCAGCAGTGCGCGGAATGAAGCTTTCTTT
TRBJ1-1,-,14,-,TRBV18,CASSVVGGNTEAFF,TGTGCCAGCTCAGTGGTTGGAGGGAACACTGAAGCTTTCTTT
TRBJ2-1,-,15,-,TRBV13,CASWAASSSYNEQFF,TGTGCCAGCTGGGCTGCCTCCAGCTCCTACAATGAGCAGTTCTTC
TRBJ1-5,-,15,once,TRBV15,CATSNPHLPGQPQHF,TGTGCCACCAGCAATCCCCACTTGCCCGGGCAGCCCCAGCATTTT
TRBJ1-2,-,13,-,TRBV30,CAWSTGGPRGYTF,TGTGCCTGGAGTACCGGGGGACCCCGTGGCTACACCTTC
TRBJ2-7,-,14,-,TRBV5-5,CASSLAGSSYEQYF,TGTGCCAGCAGCTTGGCCGGGAGCTCCTACGAGCAGTACTTC
TRBJ2-5,-,14,few,TRBV9,CASSVGGRQETQYF,TGTGCCAGCAGCGTAGGGGGCAGACAAGAGACCCAGTACTTC
TRBJ2-3,-,13,-,TRBV2,CATTPGRTDTQYF,TGTGCCACCACTCCGGGACGCACAGATACGCAGTATTTT
TRBJ1-2,TRBD1,14,-,TRBV15,CATSREKGAYGYTF,TGTGCCACCAGCAGAGAGAAGGGGGCCTATGGCTACACCTTC
TRBJ1-1,-,12,-,TRBV7-8,CASSLLGTEAFF,TGTGCCAGCAGCCTACTGGGTACTGAAGCTTTCTTT
TRBJ2-7,TRBD2,15,-,TRBV5-1,CASSLGTSRTYEQYF,TGCGCCAGCAGCTTGGGGACTAGCCGGACCTACGAGCAGTACTTC
TRBJ2-5,TRBD1,18,-,TRBV7-8,CASSLLDRGPIRQETQYF,TGTGCCAGCAGCTTACTGGACAGGGGGCCCATACGGCAAGAGACCCAGTACTTC
TRBJ1-3,-,15,-,TRBV5-4,CASSLSPRAGNTIYF,TGTGCCAGCAGCTTAAGCCCCCGGGCTGGAAACACCATATATTTT
TRBJ2-3,TRBD2,14,-,TRBV9,CASSASGRVDTQYF,TGTGCCAGCAGCGCTAGCGGGAGAGTAGATACGCAGTATTTT
TRBJ2-7,-,14,once,TRBV9,CASSVVYNSYEQYF,TGTGCCAGCAGCGTAGTCTACAACTCCTACGAGCAGTACTTC
TRBJ1-5,-,14,-,TRBV7-9,CASSSGTHNQPQHF,TGTGCCAGCAGCTCCGGGACCCACAATCAGCCCCAGCATTTT
TRBJ2-6,-,18,once,TRBV6-4,CASSAPNSRQSRANVLTF,TGTGCCAGCAGTGCCCCCAACTCACGACAAAGTCGGGCCAACGTCCTGACTTTC
TRBJ1-3,-,19,-,TRBV18,CASSPLEARASGSGNTIYF,TGTGCCAGCTCACCACTAGAGGCCCGAGCGAGTGGCTCTGGAAACACCATATATTTT
TRBJ1-5,-,16,-,TRBV11-2,CASSLDAGVANQPQHF,TGTGCCAGCAGCTTAGACGCAGGGGTGGCCAATCAGCCCCAGCATTTT
TRBJ2-3,-,14,once,TRBV7-6,CASSPSRNTDTQYF,TGTGCCAGCAGCCCAAGTAGAAACACAGATACGCAGTATTTT
TRBJ1-4,-,15,-,TRBV5-4,CASSAKGLTNEKLFF,TGTGCCAGCAGCGCAAAGGGCCTAACTAATGAAAAACTGTTTTTT
TRBJ2-2,TRBD2,16,few,TRBV5-8,CASRRIAGAGTGELFF,TGTGCCAGCAGGCGGATAGCGGGAGCTGGAACCGGGGAGCTGTTTTTT
TRBJ2-7,-,14,once,TRBV6-5,CASSYSIGSGEQYF,TGTGCCAGCAGTTACTCGATAGGATCGGGCGAGCAGTACTTC
TRBJ2-7,-,13,-,TRBV19,CASSWGRTYEQYF,TGTGCCAGTAGTTGGGGACGTACCTACGAGCAGTACTTC
TRBJ1-3,-,11,-,TRBV25-1,CASSELNTIYF,TGTGCCAGCAGTGAACTTAACACCATATATTTT
TRBJ2-1,-,15,-,TRBV2,CASIAGSSSYNEQFF,TGTGCCAGCATCGCTGGGTCTAGCTCCTACAATGAGCAGTTCTTC
TRBJ2-1,-,16,-,TRBV5-8,CASSFQVGVSVNEQFF,TGTGCCAGCAGCTTTCAGGTGGGAGTTTCTGTCAATGAGCAGTTCTTC
TRBJ2-4,TRBD2,15,-,TRBV18,CASSPREGAKNIQYF,TGTGCCAGCTCACCACGGGAGGGAGCCAAAAACATTCAGTACTTC
TRBJ1-1,-,14,-,TRBV2,CASVFGGMNTEAFF,TGTGCCAGCGTCTTCGGGGGAATGAACACTGAAGCTTTCTTT